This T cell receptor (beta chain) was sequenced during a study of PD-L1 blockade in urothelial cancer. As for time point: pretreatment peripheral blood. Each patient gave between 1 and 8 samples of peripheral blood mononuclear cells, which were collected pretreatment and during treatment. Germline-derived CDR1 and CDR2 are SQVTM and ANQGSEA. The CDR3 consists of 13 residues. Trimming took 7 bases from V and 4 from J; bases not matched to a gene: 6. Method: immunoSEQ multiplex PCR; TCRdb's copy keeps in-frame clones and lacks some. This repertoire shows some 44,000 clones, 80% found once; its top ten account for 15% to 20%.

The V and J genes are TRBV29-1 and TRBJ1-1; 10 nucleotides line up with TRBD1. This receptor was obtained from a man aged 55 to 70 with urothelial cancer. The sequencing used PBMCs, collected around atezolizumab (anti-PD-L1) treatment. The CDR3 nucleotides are TGCAGCGACCGACAGGGGGCTGTCACTGAAGCTTTCTTT. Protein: CSDRQGAVTEAFF.